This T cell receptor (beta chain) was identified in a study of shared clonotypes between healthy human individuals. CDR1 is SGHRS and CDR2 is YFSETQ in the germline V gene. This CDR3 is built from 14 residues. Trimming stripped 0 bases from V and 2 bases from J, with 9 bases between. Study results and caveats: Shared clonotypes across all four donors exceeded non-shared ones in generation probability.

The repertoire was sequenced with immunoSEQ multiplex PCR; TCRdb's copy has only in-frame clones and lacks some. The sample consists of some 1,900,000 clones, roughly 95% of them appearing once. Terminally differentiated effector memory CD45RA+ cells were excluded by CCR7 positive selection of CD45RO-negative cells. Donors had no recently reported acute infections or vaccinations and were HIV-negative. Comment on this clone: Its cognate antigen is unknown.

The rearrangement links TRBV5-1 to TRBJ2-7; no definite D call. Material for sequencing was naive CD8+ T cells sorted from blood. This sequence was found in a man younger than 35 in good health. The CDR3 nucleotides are TGCGCCAGCAGCTTGGCCGGCTACCCCTACGAGCAGTACTTC. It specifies CASSLAGYPYEQYF.